These 29 T cell receptor beta chains came from one sample sequenced in a study of cytotoxic CD8 clonotypes in ibrutinib-treated CLL. Clones were read by immunoSEQ multiplex PCR, and TCRdb kept only the in-frame ones, dropping some. The table lists 150,000 to 200,000 clones, more than 75% of them singletons. Sequences were derived from PBMCs, sampled after 12 months of ibrutinib treatment. These receptors were collected from a human donor with chronic lymphocytic leukemia.

This chain connects TRBV6-1 to TRBJ2-4; 9 nucleotides align to TRBD1. Germline CDR1 is MNHNS and CDR2 is SASEGT. The junction had 5 bases not matched to a gene; V was cut back by 7 bases and J by 4 bases. The CDR3 is 14 amino acids. CDR3 in amino acids: CASTPGTGKNIQYF. DNA for the CDR3: TGTGCCAGCACTCCTGGGACAGGGAAAAACATTCAGTACTTC.

The chain links TRBV19 to TRBJ1-6; TRBD1 is a possible D gene (5 bases). Germline assignment: CDR1 LNHDA and CDR2 SQIVND (reference sequence). Trimming pared 2 bases from V and 9 bases from J, leaving 11 bases between. The CDR3 runs to 14 residues. In nucleotides, the CDR3 is TGTGCCAGTAGTATACGGGACGATGGTTCACCCCTCCACTTT. It codes for CASSIRDDGSPLHF.

The J gene is TRBJ2-7, the V gene TRBV4-3; D unclear. CDR1 LGHNA and CDR2 YSLEER come from the germline V gene. The CDR3 loop spans 13 amino acids. The ends were cut back, 5 bases at V and 0 bases at J, with 8 bases in the middle. The CDR3 DNA sequence: TGCGCCAGCAGCAAAACAGCCTCCTACGAGCAGTACTTC. It translates to CASSKTASYEQYF.

J is TRBJ2-3 and V is TRBV19; 13 bases match TRBD2. CDR3 length: 20 amino acids. V was pared by 3 bases and J by 2 bases, with 14 bases of the junction left unmatched. From germline, CDR1 is LNHDA and CDR2 SQIVND (reference sequence). The chain's CDR3 is CASSIVVEGLAGTVTDTQYF. CDR3 bases: TGTGCCAGTAGTATTGTAGTTGAGGGACTAGCGGGAACTGTCACAGATACGCAGTATTTT.

This clone has just a few counts. The V and J genes are TRBV11-2 and TRBJ2-7; no clear D gene. CDR1 and CDR2 (germline): SGHAT, FQNNGV. V was shortened by 5 bases and J by 2 bases, with 10 bases between the two germline ends. The CDR3 runs to 13 residues. CDR3: CASSALTAYEQYF. The CDR3 bases are TGTGCCAGCAGCGCTCTCACGGCCTACGAGCAGTACTTC.

V is TRBV10-3 and J is TRBJ1-1; D uncertain. This CDR3 spans 12 amino acids. Trimming left V 0 bases short and J 11 bases short, with 10 bases between. Germline CDR1 reads ENHRY; CDR2 reads SYGVKD. In DNA, the CDR3 is TGTGCCATCAGTGAGTCGGCGGGGTTGGCTTTCTTT. Translating it yields CAISESAGLAFF.

The rearrangement links TRBV5-6 to TRBJ2-3; D could derive from TRBD1 or TRBD2 (5 bases each). The V end lost 4 bases, the J end lost 6 bases, and 9 bases lay between the germline ends. Germline V gives CDR1 SGHDT, CDR2 YYEEEE. This CDR3 region has 12 residues. The CDR3 loop is CASSPREDTQYF. The CDR3 DNA sequence: TGTGCCAGCAGCCCCAGGGAGGATACGCAGTATTTT.

This clone has only a few counts. The chain recombines TRBV7-3 with TRBJ2-1, with D perhaps being TRBD1 or TRBD2 (6 bases each). The CDR3 runs 12 residues. V shed 5 bases and J shed 10 bases, with 12 bases lying between them. Germline V lookup: CDR1 SGHTA, CDR2 FQGTGA. Here the CDR3 reads CASSPRGVEQFF. In DNA, the CDR3 is TGTGCCAGCAGCCCGAGGGGGGTCGAGCAGTTCTTC.

This clone was counted only a few times. V gene TRBV19 combines with J gene TRBJ2-4; 15 bases are a match to TRBD2. The length of the CDR3 is 20 residues. The J segment lost 0 bases and the V segment lost 3 bases, leaving 9 bases of the junction unmatched. Germline CDR1 reads LNHDA; CDR2 reads SQIVND (reference sequence). CDR3 DNA: TGTGCCAGTAGTATCGGAGGGACTAGCGGGAGGCCTCTAGCCAAAAACATTCAGTACTTC. Encoded protein: CASSIGGTSGRPLAKNIQYF.

This clone was seen a handful of times. This chain connects TRBV18 to TRBJ2-3; no reliable D call. In germline, CDR1 is KGHSH, CDR2 LQKENI. The V end was cut by 1 base, the J end by 8 bases, with 13 bases between. The CDR3 is 14 amino acids. Here the CDR3 reads CASSPLASLGTQYF. Written as DNA, the CDR3 is TGTGCCAGCTCACCACTCGCATCTCTCGGTACGCAGTATTTT.

The chain carries TRBV21-1 and TRBJ2-5; TRBD2 is taken as the D call from the table, unchecked against the DNA. TRBV21-1 is described as a pseudogene. This CDR3 is 15 amino acids long. DNA of the CDR3: TGTGCCAGCAGCAAACAAGCGGGAGGCGGGGAGACCCAGTACTTC. Its translation is CASSKQAGGGETQYF.

About this clone: The sample holds other DNA sequences that translate to the same CDR3. This chain connects TRBV28 to TRBJ2-7; D gene ambiguous. CDR1 MDHEN and CDR2 SYDVKM come from the germline V gene. This CDR3 has 10 amino acids. Trimming took off 6 bases at V and 3 bases at J, with 3 bases between the two ends. The CDR3 loop is CASSHYEQYF. Here the CDR3 DNA reads TGTGCCAGCAGCCACTACGAGCAGTACTTC.

This clone was recorded a few times. The gene calls are TRBV7-9 and TRBJ1-2; no definite D call. The CDR3 is 12 amino acids. V was pared by 5 bases and J by 2 bases, with 6 bases between. Per germline, CDR1 SEHNR and CDR2 FQNEAQ (reference sequence). CDR3 amino acids: CASSRENYGYTF. For the CDR3, the DNA is TGTGCCAGCAGCAGAGAGAACTATGGCTACACCTTC.

The rearrangement uses TRBV4-3 and TRBJ1-6, with unresolved D. The CDR3 has 17 residues. Trimming removed 1 base from V and 7 bases from J, with 17 bases in between. CDR1 and CDR2 from the germline V gene are LGHNA and YSLEER. The CDR3 DNA sequence: TGCGCCAGCAGCCAAGCTACCGGGTTGACTCCGAATTCACCCCTCCACTTT. Residues: CASSQATGLTPNSPLHF.

The CDR3 region is CASSYYPLYGYTF. CDR3 coding DNA: TGTGCCAGCAGTTATTACCCGCTCTATGGCTACACCTTC. The chain joins TRBV6-6 to TRBJ1-2; D is unclear. Trimming shortened V by 3 bases and J by 4 bases, and 9 bases separated the two germline ends. Germline lookup yields CDR1 MNHNY and CDR2 SVGAGI (reference sequence). CDR3 size: 13 residues.

The chain uses TRBV30 and TRBJ1-2; 12 nucleotides agree with TRBD1. The CDR3 runs 15 residues. After removal of 5 bases from V and 5 bases from J, the junction contained 9 bases not matched to a gene. Germline lookup yields CDR1 GTSNPN and CDR2 SVGIG (reference sequence). The CDR3 DNA is TGTGCCTGGGTGGGACAGGGGGCTAGAGTGTATGGCTACACCTTC. As protein: CAWVGQGARVYGYTF.

This chain uses TRBV6-5 with TRBJ2-3, with TRBD2 identical over 8 bases. Germline values: CDR1 MNHEY, CDR2 SVGAGI. V shed 0 bases and J 6 bases; nucleotides not matched to a gene: 2. The CDR3 runs to 14 residues. This chain's CDR3 is CASSYSGGRDTQYF. For the CDR3, the DNA is TGTGCCAGCAGTTACTCGGGCGGGAGGGATACGCAGTATTTT.

This chain uses TRBV6-1 with TRBJ2-7; D uncertain. CDR3 length equals 12 residues. Trimming removed 6 bases from V and 4 bases from J, with 10 bases in between. In germline, CDR1 is MNHNS, CDR2 SASEGT. The CDR3 nucleotides read TGTGCCAGCAGCTCCGGACCGTACGAGCAGTACTTC. Its translation: CASSSGPYEQYF.

The chain combines TRBV4-3 with TRBJ2-1, with TRBD2 matching over 15 bases. The V and J ends lost 0 bases and 7 bases, in that order; junction bases with no gene match: 7. The CDR3 is 18 amino acids. Germline V gene sequence: CDR1 LGHNA, CDR2 YSLEER. CDR3 residues: CASSQDRTSGRVENEQFF. The CDR3 DNA is TGCGCCAGCAGCCAAGATCGGACTAGCGGGAGGGTGGAGAATGAGCAGTTCTTC.

The CDR3 DNA follows: TGTGCCAGCAGCCGGGACAGGGGAACCGGGGAGCTGTTTTTT. Encoded protein: CASSRDRGTGELFF. V is TRBV7-3 and J is TRBJ2-2; 10 nucleotides match TRBD1. After removal of 5 bases from V and 5 bases from J, the junction contained 2 bases not matched to a gene. The CDR3 covers 14 residues. Germline assignment: CDR1 SGHTA and CDR2 FQGTGA.

The chain combines TRBV19 with TRBJ2-5; a weak D match, TRBD1 (5 bases). The V end was cut by 5 bases, the J end by 1 base, with 8 bases between. The CDR3 length is 13 residues. CDR1 is LNHDA, CDR2 SQIVND, per germline (reference sequence). CDR3 bases: TGTGCCAGTAGTCGACAGTTCCAAGAGACCCAGTACTTC. As protein: CASSRQFQETQYF.

The chain has TRBV28 and TRBJ1-2; D gene unclear. Germline values: CDR1 MDHEN, CDR2 SYDVKM. V lost 7 bases and J lost 0, with 12 bases in between. This CDR3 region has 14 residues. In DNA, the CDR3 is TGTGCCAGCAACCTTCCGTACGCTAACTATGGCTACACCTTC. This codes for CASNLPYANYGYTF.

The V gene is TRBV25-1, the J gene TRBJ2-7; 9 positions agree with TRBD2. There are 15 residues in the CDR3. Unmatched junction bases numbered 6, after V lost 4 bases and J lost 2 bases. Germline V lookup: CDR1 MGHDK, CDR2 SYGVNS. CDR3 residues: CASSGPSGNPYEQYF. The CDR3 bases are TGTGCCAGCAGTGGGCCTAGCGGGAACCCCTACGAGCAGTACTTC.

In its sample, this clone was seen a few times. J is TRBJ2-7 and V is TRBV2; the match to TRBD1 covers 7 bases. Trimming cost V 6 bases and J 2 bases; bases outside gene matches: 4. This CDR3 region has 13 residues. CDR1 SNHLY and CDR2 FYNNEI come from the germline V gene. CDR3 sequence (DNA): TGTGCCAGCAGGACGGGACAGCCCTACGAGCAGTACTTC. Protein product: CASRTGQPYEQYF. Supplemented by reference TRBV2 and TRBJ2-7, the full variable domain reads EPEVTQTPSHQVTQMGQEVILRCVPISNHLYFYWYRQILGQKVEFLVSFYNNEISEKSEIFDDQFSVERPDGSNFTLKIRSTKLEDSAMYFCASRTGQPYEQYFGPGTRLTVT.

This sequence joins TRBV29-1 and TRBJ2-1, with 14 bases that match TRBD2. This CDR3 contains 15 residues. Germline CDR1 SQVTM, CDR2 ANQGSEA. V shed 4 bases and J 2 bases; nucleotides not matched to a gene: 1. CDR3 DNA sequence: TGCAGCGTTGGGACTAGCGGGGGGACCTACAATGAGCAGTTCTTC. This sequence encodes CSVGTSGGTYNEQFF.

CDR3 DNA sequence: TGTGCCAGCAGTGCCCCAGGGGACAGGAGTCAGCCCCAGCATTTT. This codes for CASSAPGDRSQPQHF. This chain links TRBV6-1 with TRBJ1-5; TRBD1 agrees at 8 bases. In germline, CDR1 is MNHNS, CDR2 SASEGT. V was clipped by 4 bases and J by 6 bases; unmatched bases: 8. This CDR3 region has 15 residues.

This clone was found many times. The chain carries TRBV27 and TRBJ1-1; D is unclear. Germline CDR1 reads MNHEY; CDR2 reads SMNVEV (reference sequence). This CDR3 spans 15 amino acids. Trimming shortened V by 5 bases and J by 0 bases, and 13 bases separated the two germline ends. CDR3 in DNA: TGTGCCAGCAGTCCCCGCCCCCCATTGAACACTGAAGCTTTCTTT. It is translated as CASSPRPPLNTEAFF.

Only one count was recorded for this clone. CDR3 coding DNA: TGCAGCGTCGCGACTCGGAGGTCGGGCGAGCAGTACTTC. As protein: CSVATRRSGEQYF. The rearrangement joins TRBV29-1 to TRBJ2-7, with D possibly matching TRBD2 (5 bases). Trimming cost V 6 bases and J 6 bases, with 18 bases left between them. The CDR3 is 13 residues long. Germline V gene sequence: CDR1 SQVTM, CDR2 ANQGSEA.

This chain joins TRBV6-5 and TRBJ2-1; the match to TRBD2 covers 13 bases. The CDR3 is 15 residues long. The ends lost 6 bases at V and 8 bases at J; junction bases unmatched: 7. CDR1 MNHEY and CDR2 SVGAGI come from the germline V gene. The CDR3: CASSPGTSGIHEQFF. The DNA for the CDR3 is TGTGCCAGCAGCCCCGGGACTAGCGGGATCCATGAGCAGTTCTTC.